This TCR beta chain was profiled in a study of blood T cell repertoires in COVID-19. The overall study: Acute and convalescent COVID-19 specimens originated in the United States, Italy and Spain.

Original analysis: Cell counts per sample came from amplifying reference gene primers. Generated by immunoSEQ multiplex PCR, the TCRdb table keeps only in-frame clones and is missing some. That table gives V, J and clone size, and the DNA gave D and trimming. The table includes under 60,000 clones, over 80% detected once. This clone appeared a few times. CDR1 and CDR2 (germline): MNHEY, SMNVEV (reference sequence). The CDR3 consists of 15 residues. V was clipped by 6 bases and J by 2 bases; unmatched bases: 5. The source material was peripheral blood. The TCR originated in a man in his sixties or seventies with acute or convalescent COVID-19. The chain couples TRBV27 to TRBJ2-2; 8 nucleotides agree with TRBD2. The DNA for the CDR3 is TGTGCCAGCAGCAGGCTAGCGGGTAACACCGGGGAGCTGTTTTTT. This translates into CASSRLAGNTGELFF.